One sample yielded the 23 T cell receptor beta chains listed below, sequenced in a study of immune cell composition in non-small cell lung cancer. The data were produced by immunoSEQ multiplex PCR, yet TCRdb's version contains in-frame clones alone and is incomplete. This sample has about 16,000 clones; about 69% occur once, and the top ten carry 6% to 9%. The sequenced sample was lung tumor tissue. The source is a human donor with non-small cell lung cancer.

The V and J genes are TRBV11-2 and TRBJ1-3, with 9 positions matching TRBD1. V shed 5 bases and J 8 bases; nucleotides not matched to a gene: 10. The germline gives CDR1 SGHAT, CDR2 FQNNGV. This CDR3 contains 15 residues. The CDR3 reads CASSLMGQGGDTIYF. CDR3 DNA sequence: TGTGCCAGCAGCCTCATGGGACAGGGTGGGGACACCATATATTTT.

This chain joins TRBV4-3 and TRBJ1-2; tentative D call: TRBD1 (6 bases). This CDR3 comprises 14 residues. Trimming cost V 1 base and J 3 bases, with 9 bases left between them. Germline CDR1 and CDR2: LGHNA and YSLEER. This CDR3 is CASSQANRDYGYTF. As DNA, the CDR3 is TGCGCCAGCAGCCAAGCCAACAGGGACTATGGCTACACCTTC.

This chain joins TRBV4-3 and TRBJ1-1; tentatively, D is TRBD1 (6 bases). V was pared by 5 bases and J by 1 base, with 20 bases between. Germline V gene data show CDR1 as LGHNA and CDR2 as YSLEER. The CDR3 totals 17 residues. DNA for the CDR3: TGCGCCAGCAGCTTCAATGGCCTGGACAGTGAGAACACTGAAGCTTTCTTT. Translation: CASSFNGLDSENTEAFF.

The genes are TRBV4-1 and TRBJ2-5; 9 bases agree with TRBD2. The germline gives CDR1 MGHRA, CDR2 YSYEKL. The J segment lost 8 bases and the V segment lost 1 base, leaving 5 bases of the junction unmatched. The CDR3 spans 14 residues. Written as DNA, the CDR3 is TGCGCCAGCAGCCAAGTCGGCGGGGGGGCAACCCAGTACTTC. It translates to CASSQVGGGATQYF.

The count of this clone is one. This chain joins TRBV4-2 and TRBJ2-7; D is undetermined. Germline CDR1 is LGHNA and CDR2 is YNFKEQ. Trimming pared 1 base from V and 3 bases from J, leaving 13 bases between. This CDR3 is built from 15 residues. CDR3 protein: CASSQGRLQSYEQYF. CDR3 nucleotides: TGTGCCAGCAGCCAAGGACGGTTACAGAGCTACGAGCAGTACTTC.

The chain joins TRBV9 to TRBJ1-2; D call uncertain. Trimming cost V 0 bases and J 5 bases, with 11 bases left between them. The germline V gene encodes CDR1 SGDLS and CDR2 YYNGEE. CDR3 length: 14 amino acids. The CDR3 sequence is CASSVGAGFYGYTF. In DNA form, the CDR3 reads TGTGCCAGCAGCGTAGGGGCGGGGTTTTATGGCTACACCTTC.

The J gene is TRBJ1-1, the V gene TRBV5-1; D is unclear. This CDR3 is 14 amino acids long. Trimming removed 3 bases at V and 1 base at J, with 10 bases between. The germline CDR1 and CDR2 sequences are SGHRS and YFSETQ. CDR3 DNA: TGCGCCAGCAGCTCACGTACACAGAACACTGAAGCTTTCTTT. Amino acids: CASSSRTQNTEAFF.

The CDR3: CASSVASGGSYEQYF. The CDR3 region has the DNA TGTGCCAGCAGCGTAGCTAGCGGGGGAAGCTACGAGCAGTACTTC. J is TRBJ2-7 and V is TRBV9, with 10 nucleotides matching TRBD2. CDR3 size: 15 residues. V lost 0 bases and J lost 3; bases outside the gene matches: 3. CDR1 is SGDLS and CDR2 is YYNGEE in the germline V gene.

The rearrangement uses TRBV7-9 and TRBJ1-2; D unresolved. Germline V gives CDR1 SEHNR, CDR2 FQNEAQ (reference sequence). The V gene lost 5 bases and the J gene lost 6 bases, with 4 bases spanning the gap. The CDR3 spans 10 residues. CDR3 nucleotides: TGTGCCAGCAGCCCCGATGGCTACACCTTC. Its protein product is CASSPDGYTF.

Written as DNA, the CDR3 is TGTGCCACGTCCGATAATTCACCCCTCCACTTT. Its translation: CATSDNSPLHF. The chain joins TRBV10-3 to TRBJ1-6; D remains ambiguous. Trimming shortened V by 10 bases and J by 5 bases, and 6 bases separated the two germline ends. Germline loops: CDR1 ENHRY, CDR2 SYGVKD. This CDR3 region has 11 residues.

The chain couples TRBV15 to TRBJ1-2; D possibly corresponds to TRBD1 (5 bases). Germline lookup yields CDR1 LNHNV and CDR2 YYDKDF (reference sequence). Trimming left V 8 bases short and J 8 bases short, with 18 bases between. The CDR3 consists of 13 residues. The CDR3 region has the DNA TGTGCCACCGCGAGGGACTCCCGGGGAGGCTACACCTTC. Protein sequence: CATARDSRGGYTF.

Turning to this clone: A read error may produce the germline difference seen at one junction end. This chain joins TRBV6-5 and TRBJ2-7, with D possibly being TRBD1 (5 bases). Germline-derived CDR1 and CDR2 are MNHEY and SVGAGI. This CDR3 has 15 residues. The DNA of the CDR3 is TGTGCCAGCAGTTATATGGCAGGGTACTCCCACGAGCAGTACTTC. It specifies CASSYMAGYSHEQYF.

The chain links TRBV14 to TRBJ1-2, with D tentatively TRBD1 (6 bases). V was trimmed by 0 bases and J by 4 bases, leaving 6 bases between them. CDR3 size: 13 residues. CDR1 and CDR2 from the germline V gene are SGHDN and FVKESK. This CDR3 reads CASSQDRGYGYTF. DNA of the CDR3: TGTGCCAGCAGCCAAGACAGGGGCTATGGCTACACCTTC.

This chain uses TRBV5-1 with TRBJ2-3; 8 bases are a match to TRBD1. Looked up from germline, CDR1 is SGHRS and CDR2 is YFSETQ. The ends lost 2 bases at V and 4 bases at J; junction bases unmatched: 3. The CDR3 length is 14 residues. CDR3: CASSFGQGPDTQYF. The CDR3 nucleotides are TGCGCCAGCAGCTTTGGACAGGGTCCAGATACGCAGTATTTT.

The V and J genes are TRBV7-9 and TRBJ2-7; D perhaps matches TRBD2 (5 bases). CDR1 is SEHNR, CDR2 FQNEAQ, per germline (reference sequence). V lost 0 bases, J lost 4 bases, and 13 bases lay in between. The CDR3 sequence is 15 residues long. DNA of the CDR3: TGTGCCAGCAGCTTAGCGTCGGGGTCGGGGTACGAGCAGTACTTC. Encoded protein: CASSLASGSGYEQYF.

This chain connects TRBV11-2 to TRBJ1-1; maybe TRBD1 (6 bases). The CDR3 runs to 15 residues. V gave up 1 base and J gave up 4 bases, with 13 bases separating them. The V gene's germline CDR1 is SGHAT and CDR2 FQNNGV. CDR3 amino acids: CASSLVPGVITEAFF. CDR3 sequence (DNA): TGTGCCAGCAGCTTAGTGCCAGGGGTGATCACTGAAGCTTTCTTT.

This chain uses TRBV14 with TRBJ1-1, with unresolved D. Trimming shortened V by 2 bases and J by 3 bases, and 13 bases separated the two germline ends. CDR3 length equals 15 residues. Germline-derived CDR1 and CDR2 are SGHDN and FVKESK. CDR3 bases: TGTGCCAGCAGCCAAATACCGGCAGAGGACACTGAAGCTTTCTTT. Translation gives CASSQIPAEDTEAFF.

This chain connects TRBV19 to TRBJ1-4, with 7 bases identical to TRBD1. Trimming cost V 1 base and J 8 bases; bases outside gene matches: 7. CDR1 and CDR2 (germline): LNHDA, SQIVND (reference sequence). The length of the CDR3 is 15 residues. The CDR3 loop is CASSIGQGGIEKLFF. In nucleotides, the CDR3 is TGTGCCAGTAGTATAGGACAGGGAGGTATAGAAAAACTGTTTTTT.

V is TRBV7-2 and J is TRBJ2-5; D may be TRBD2 (5 bases). V lost 4 bases and J 4 bases, leaving 10 bases between the germline ends. The germline V gene has CDR1 SGHTA and CDR2 FQGNSA. This CDR3 is built from 13 residues. This CDR3 reads CASSSREGETQYF. The CDR3 DNA sequence: TGTGCCAGCAGCTCCCGGGAAGGAGAGACCCAGTACTTC.

The V call is TRBV14, the J call TRBJ1-1; D might be TRBD1 (6 bases). The CDR3 contains 16 residues. The germline CDR1 and CDR2 sequences are SGHDN and FVKESK. Trimming cost V 4 bases and J 5 bases, with 20 bases left between them. CDR3 residues: CASSPPFPGARTEAFF. CDR3 in DNA: TGTGCCAGCAGCCCCCCCTTTCCAGGGGCGCGGACTGAAGCTTTCTTT.

The chain employs TRBV19 and TRBJ2-5; a weak D match, TRBD2 (6 bases). The CDR3 totals 14 residues. Germline V gives CDR1 LNHDA, CDR2 SQIVND (reference sequence). Trimming stripped 5 bases from V and 5 bases from J, with 15 bases between. The CDR3 is CASSASTSKETQYF. As DNA, the CDR3 is TGTGCCAGTAGTGCATCGACTAGTAAGGAGACCCAGTACTTC. The full variable domain, with the rest looked up from reference TRBV19 and TRBJ2-5, is DGGITQSPKYLFRKEGQNVTLSCEQNLNHDAMYWYRQDPGQGLRLIYYSQIVNDFQKGDIAEGYSVSREKKESFPLTVTSAQKNPTAFYLCASSASTSKETQYFGPGTRLLVL.

The chain has TRBV19 and TRBJ2-3; D is undetermined. Trimming cost V 0 bases and J 4 bases, with 5 bases left between them. The V gene's germline CDR1 is LNHDA and CDR2 SQIVND (reference sequence). This CDR3 spans 13 amino acids. The CDR3 region is CASSIESPDTQYF. CDR3 coding DNA: TGTGCCAGTAGTATAGAATCTCCAGATACGCAGTATTTT. Using reference TRBV19 and TRBJ2-3 for the parts outside the CDR3, the full variable domain is DGGITQSPKYLFRKEGQNVTLSCEQNLNHDAMYWYRQDPGQGLRLIYYSQIVNDFQKGDIAEGYSVSREKKESFPLTVTSAQKNPTAFYLCASSIESPDTQYFGPGTRLTVL.

The table lists this clone with a count of one. The genes are TRBV15 and TRBJ2-1, with 8 bases lining up with TRBD2. V trimming: 5 bases; J trimming: 5 bases; junction bases outside the gene matches: 11. Germline V gene data show CDR1 as LNHNV and CDR2 as YYDKDF (reference sequence). This CDR3 spans 16 amino acids. This CDR3 reads CATSQVRGVFHNEQFF. The CDR3 region has the DNA TGTGCCACCAGCCAGGTGCGGGGGGTGTTTCACAATGAGCAGTTCTTC.